The text below deals with one T cell receptor (beta chain). This sample is drawn from a study of OX40 agonist ivuxolimab in advanced cancers. Sequencing used immunoSEQ multiplex PCR; TCRdb keeps in-frame clones, though not all of them. The table has more than 5,500 clones, around 70% seen once. Sequenced here: CD4+ or CD8+ T cells sorted from blood, sampled in a trial of the OX40 agonist ivuxolimab. This receptor was taken from an adult with an advanced solid tumor such as melanoma, head and neck, liver or kidney cancer.

The CDR3, as DNA: TGTGCCAGCAGTTACTCACAGAGACCCTACGAGCAGTACTTC. This encodes CASSYSQRPYEQYF. The chain is built from TRBV6-6 and TRBJ2-7; D gene uncertain. Germline V gives CDR1 MNHNY, CDR2 SVGAGI (reference sequence). CDR3 length: 14 residues. V lost 0 bases, J lost 2 bases, and 8 bases lay in between.